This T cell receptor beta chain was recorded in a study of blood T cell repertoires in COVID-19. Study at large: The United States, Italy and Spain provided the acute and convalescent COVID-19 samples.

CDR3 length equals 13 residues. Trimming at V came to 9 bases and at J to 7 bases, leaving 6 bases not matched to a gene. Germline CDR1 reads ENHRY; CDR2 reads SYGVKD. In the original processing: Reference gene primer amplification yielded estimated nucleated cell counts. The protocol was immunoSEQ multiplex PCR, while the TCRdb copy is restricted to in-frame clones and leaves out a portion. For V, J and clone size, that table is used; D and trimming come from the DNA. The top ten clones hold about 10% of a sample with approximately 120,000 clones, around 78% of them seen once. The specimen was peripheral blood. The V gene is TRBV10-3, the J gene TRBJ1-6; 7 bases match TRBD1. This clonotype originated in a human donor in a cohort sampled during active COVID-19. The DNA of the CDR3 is TGTGCCATTCGTACAGGGGCCAATTCACCCCTCCACTTT. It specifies CAIRTGANSPLHF.